This T cell receptor (beta chain) was documented in a study of breast tumors, draining lymph nodes, adjacent tissues. V lost 3 bases and J lost 5, with 13 bases in between. The CDR3 sequence is 14 residues long. Germline V gene lookup returns CDR1 LNHDA and CDR2 SQIVND (reference sequence). Axillary draining lymph nodes of breast cancer patients supplied the node samples. TCRdb itself ran the multiplex PCR reads through MiXCR, one entry per CDR3 protein. The profile shows about 140,000 distinct CDR3 sequences, over 25% of them singletons. V gene TRBV19 combines with J gene TRBJ1-1, with a weak D call TRBD1 (6 bases). The receptor comes from a female donor with breast cancer. Some clones in this sample may be carry-over from other donors' samples. Sequences were obtained from axillary lymph node tissue. As DNA, the CDR3 is TGTGCCAGTAGTATTCAGGGGCTAGGGACTGAAGCTTTCTTT. It is translated as CASSIQGLGTEAFF.